This entry lists 23 T cell receptor beta chains sequenced from one sample in a study of spatial heterogeneity in lung cancer. Regarding time point: blood at routine non-recurrence follow-up after resection. A single record per CDR3 protein comes from TCRdb applying MiXCR to the 5' RACE reads. Among over 70,000 distinct CDR3 sequences listed, roughly 9% were seen once. Specimen: PBMCs, collected at follow-up. These receptors were collected from a female donor with early-stage non-small cell lung cancer.

This clonotype was observed at least ten times. CDR3 region: CSARDPWTGTPEAFF. As DNA, the CDR3 is TGCAGTGCTAGAGATCCTTGGACAGGGACCCCTGAAGCTTTCTTT. The chain is built from TRBV20-1 and TRBJ1-1, with 8 bases lining up with TRBD1. The CDR3 contains 15 residues. Unmatched junction bases numbered 9, after V lost 0 bases and J lost 6 bases. Germline V gene data show CDR1 as DFQATT and CDR2 as SNEGSKA (reference sequence).

This clonotype was observed a handful of times. The gene calls are TRBV12-3 or TRBV12-4 and TRBJ2-7; no firm D call. V lost 7 bases, J lost 0 bases, and 13 bases lay in between. The CDR3 totals 14 residues. The CDR3 here is CASKPRASSYEQYF. The CDR3 DNA sequence: TGTGCCAGCAAACCACGCGCGAGCTCCTACGAGCAGTACTTC.

This clonotype occurred many times. This rearrangement joins TRBV5-8 to TRBJ2-6; 7 positions agree with TRBD1. Per germline, CDR1 SGHTS and CDR2 YDEGEE. This CDR3 region has 17 residues. The ends lost 0 bases at V and 2 bases at J; junction bases unmatched: 5. The chain's CDR3 is CASSLGRGGTGANVLTF. For the CDR3, the DNA is TGTGCCAGCAGCTTGGGTAGAGGGGGCACTGGGGCCAACGTCCTGACTTTC.

Many counts were recorded for this clonotype. The chain links TRBV7-2 to TRBJ2-1; D ambiguous. The CDR3 has 15 amino acids. Germline CDR1 reads SGHTA; CDR2 reads FQGNSA. Trimming cost V 0 bases and J 0 bases, with 6 bases left between them. Here the CDR3 reads CASSLANPSYNEQFF. The CDR3 DNA is TGTGCCAGCAGCTTAGCGAACCCCTCCTACAATGAGCAGTTCTTC. The full variable domain, rest sourced from reference TRBV7-2 and TRBJ2-1, is GAGVSQSPSNKVTEKGKDVELRCDPISGHTALYWYRQSLGQGLEFLIYFQGNSAPDKSGLPSDRFSAERTGGSVSTLTIQRTQQEDSAVYLCASSLANPSYNEQFFGPGTRLTVL.

The chain has TRBV20-1 and TRBJ2-3, with 7 nucleotides matching TRBD2. CDR3 length equals 15 residues. V was pared by 5 bases and J by 2 bases, with 10 bases of the junction left unmatched. Germline V gives CDR1 DFQATT, CDR2 SNEGSKA (reference sequence). The CDR3 here is CSARSLAVYTDTQYF. CDR3 in DNA: TGCAGTGCTCGGTCTCTAGCGGTATACACAGATACGCAGTATTTT.

This chain connects TRBV5-8 to TRBJ2-6; TRBD2 is a possible D gene (5 bases). CDR1 and CDR2 from the germline V gene are SGHTS and YDEGEE. CDR3 length: 14 amino acids. V gave up 1 base and J gave up 10 bases, with 12 bases separating them. Here the CDR3 DNA reads TGTGCCAGCAGCTTGCCTCGGGAAGCTAACGTCCTGACTTTC. Translation gives CASSLPREANVLTF.

The chain employs TRBV30 and TRBJ2-7; 12 bases match TRBD2. This CDR3 is 13 amino acids long. Germline V gives CDR1 GTSNPN, CDR2 SVGIG (reference sequence). J was trimmed by 7 bases and V by 3 bases; bases with no gene match: 4. CDR3 DNA: TGTGCCTGGAGCCCGACTAGCGGGAGTGAGCAGTACTTC. Protein product: CAWSPTSGSEQYF.

This clonotype showed up many times. The chain uses TRBV28 and TRBJ2-5, with D maybe TRBD2 (5 bases). This CDR3 contains 16 residues. Trimming left V 2 bases short and J 3 bases short, with 16 bases between. Germline V CDR1 and CDR2: MDHEN, SYDVKM. The CDR3 DNA reads as TGTGCCAGCAGTTTACCCGGGCAGGAGGTCGAAGAGACCCAGTACTTC. Protein product: CASSLPGQEVEETQYF.

The chain carries TRBV7-9 and TRBJ1-1; the D is unclear. CDR1 and CDR2 from the germline V gene are SEHNR and FQNEAQ (reference sequence). The CDR3 loop spans 16 amino acids. V gave up 2 bases and J gave up 0 bases, with 13 bases separating them. The CDR3 protein is CASSLLGVWLNTEAFF. DNA of the CDR3: TGTGCCAGCAGCTTACTCGGGGTATGGCTGAACACTGAAGCTTTCTTT.

This clonotype appeared a few times. The CDR3 region has the DNA TGTGCCGGCCAAAGCACCCACGGTCAGCCCCAGCATTTT. This translates into CAGQSTHGQPQHF. V usage is TRBV30 and J usage is TRBJ1-5; no clear D gene. This CDR3 has 13 residues. Trimming removed 8 bases at V and 6 bases at J, with 17 bases between. Germline V CDR1 and CDR2: GTSNPN, SVGIG (reference sequence). Full variable domain (missing parts from reference TRBV30 and TRBJ1-5): SQTIHQWPATLVQPVGSPLSLECTVEGTSNPNLYWYRQAAGRGLQLLFYSVGIGQISSEVPQNLSASRPQDRQFILSSKKLLLSDSGFYLCAGQSTHGQPQHFGDGTRLSIL.

This clonotype was counted many times. The chain is built from TRBV7-8 and TRBJ1-1; no clear D. Between the trimmed V and J ends, which lost 0 bases and 7 bases, there was a span of 9 bases. The CDR3 covers 13 residues. CDR1 is SGHVS, CDR2 FQNEAQ, per germline. The CDR3 nucleotides are TGTGCCAGCAGCTTAGCGATCGCCCGTGAAGCTTTCTTT. The encoded protein is CASSLAIAREAFF.

The table lists this clonotype with many counts. The V gene is TRBV11-3, the J gene TRBJ2-2; 7 bases are a match to TRBD1. J gave up 1 base and V 0 bases, and 11 bases lay outside the gene matches. There are 19 residues in the CDR3. Per germline, CDR1 SGHNT and CDR2 YENEEA. CDR3 sequence reads: CASSLEGTFRGMNTGELFF. CDR3 coding DNA: TGTGCCAGCAGCTTAGAGGGAACATTCAGGGGGATGAACACCGGGGAGCTGTTTTTT.

The chain couples TRBV20-1 to TRBJ1-1; D remains ambiguous. Germline V CDR1 and CDR2: DFQATT, SNEGSKA (reference sequence). This CDR3 contains 15 residues. V lost 6 bases and J 0 bases, leaving 17 bases between the germline ends. The CDR3 here is CSASKEAGMNTEAFF. DNA of the CDR3: TGCAGTGCCAGTAAAGAGGCCGGGATGAACACTGAAGCTTTCTTT.

The V gene is TRBV6-2 or TRBV6-3, the J gene TRBJ2-2; D is uncertain. Germline V gene data show CDR1 as MNHEY and CDR2 as SVGEGT. The germline V and J ends were trimmed by 2 bases and 6 bases, with 10 bases remaining between them. The CDR3 is 14 residues long. The CDR3 DNA reads TGTGCCAGCAGTTACCTACTACTCCCCGGGGAGCTGTTTTTT. Amino acid sequence: CASSYLLLPGELFF.

This clonotype was counted many times. Written as DNA, the CDR3 is TGCAGTCCAAGTGGGAACACTGAAGCTTTCTTT. Translating gives CSPSGNTEAFF. The chain links TRBV20-1 to TRBJ1-1; no firm D call. The CDR3 contains 11 residues. Germline V gene sequence: CDR1 DFQATT, CDR2 SNEGSKA (reference sequence). V was clipped by 8 bases and J by 1 base, with 8 bases between them.

This clonotype was seen a handful of times. J is TRBJ2-5 and V is TRBV24-1, with D maybe TRBD1 (6 bases). Trimming cost V 2 bases and J 4 bases, with 19 bases left between them. CDR3 length: 17 amino acids. Germline V gene lookup returns CDR1 KGHDR and CDR2 SFDVKD. The CDR3 reads CATSDWQQGTGRETQYF. The CDR3 nucleotides read TGTGCCACCAGTGATTGGCAACAGGGCACGGGGAGAGAGACCCAGTACTTC.

This clonotype was recorded many times. The chain's CDR3 is CASSLEGAGANEQFF. Written as DNA, the CDR3 is TGTGCCAGCAGTTTGGAAGGAGCGGGAGCAAATGAGCAGTTCTTC. The V and J genes are TRBV28 and TRBJ2-1; 8 bases line up with TRBD2. The V gene end was trimmed by 3 bases and the J gene end by 7 bases; junction bases not matched to a gene: 8. The germline V gene has CDR1 MDHEN and CDR2 SYDVKM. CDR3 length: 15 residues. The full variable domain, in which reference TRBV28 and TRBJ2-1 provide the parts outside the CDR3, is DVKVTQSSRYLVKRTGEKVFLECVQDMDHENMFWYRQDPGLGLRLIYFSYDVKMKEKGDIPEGYSVSREKKERFSLILESASTNQTSMYLCASSLEGAGANEQFFGPGTRLTVL.

This clonotype was picked up many times. The J gene is TRBJ1-1, the V gene TRBV11-2; D not resolved. Per germline, CDR1 SGHAT and CDR2 FQNNGV. Between the trimmed V and J ends, which lost 3 bases and 5 bases, there was a span of 13 bases. This CDR3 has 14 residues. For the CDR3, the DNA is TGTGCCAGCAGCTTCACCAAACTAAAGACTGAAGCTTTCTTT. Translated, it gives CASSFTKLKTEAFF. Full variable domain (missing parts from reference TRBV11-2 and TRBJ1-1): EAGVAQSPRYKIIEKRQSVAFWCNPISGHATLYWYQQILGQGPKLLIQFQNNGVVDDSQLPKDRFSAERLKGVDSTLKIQPAKLEDSAVYLCASSFTKLKTEAFFGQGTRLTVV.

In its sample, this clonotype was seen many times. The V call is TRBV9, the J call TRBJ2-1; 10 positions agree with TRBD1. The CDR3 covers 16 residues. Trimming removed 4 bases from V and 8 bases from J; junction bases left unmatched: 12. Germline CDR1 reads SGDLS; CDR2 reads YYNGEE. This CDR3 reads CASSTPGQGSRDEQFF. CDR3 nucleotides: TGTGCCAGCAGCACGCCGGGACAGGGGTCTAGGGATGAGCAGTTCTTC.

There are a few counts of this clonotype. The chain has TRBV5-4 and TRBJ2-1; D possibly corresponds to TRBD2 (5 bases). V was shortened by 3 bases and J by 9 bases, with 16 bases between the two germline ends. This CDR3 has 14 residues. The germline CDR1 and CDR2 sequences are SGHNT and YYREEE (reference sequence). The CDR3, as DNA: TGTGCCAGCAGCTCGGACGTCTTTGAGGGTGAGCAGTTCTTC. This sequence encodes CASSSDVFEGEQFF.

The table lists this clonotype with many counts. The J gene is TRBJ2-4, the V gene TRBV19; 10 bases are a match to TRBD1. This CDR3 spans 16 amino acids. Looked up from germline, CDR1 is LNHDA and CDR2 is SQIVND (reference sequence). The junction had 7 bases not matched to a gene; V was cut back by 3 bases and J by 5 bases. The CDR3 region has the DNA TGTGCCAGTAGTATGCAGGGGACAGGGGCCCAAAACATTCAGTACTTC. This encodes CASSMQGTGAQNIQYF.

At least ten counts were recorded for this clonotype. The chain recombines TRBV5-1 with TRBJ1-3; 12 bases line up with TRBD1. The CDR3 is made up of 14 amino acids. Trimming cost V 4 bases and J 4 bases; bases outside gene matches: 0. Germline V CDR1 and CDR2: SGHRS, YFSETQ. CDR3 DNA: TGCGCCAGCAGCGGGACAGGGGGCGGAAACACCATATATTTT. Encoded protein: CASSGTGGGNTIYF.

This clonotype has ten or more counts. The chain carries TRBV28 and TRBJ1-4; weak D call: TRBD1 (5 bases). Trimming pared 2 bases from V and 3 bases from J, leaving 13 bases between. CDR1 is MDHEN, CDR2 SYDVKM, per germline. The CDR3 length is 16 residues. As DNA, the CDR3 is TGTGCCAGCAGTTTAGGAGGGGCGCTTGCTAATGAAAAACTGTTTTTT. This gives the protein CASSLGGALANEKLFF.